The sequence of this T cell receptor beta chain was determined in a study of T cells in Graves' hyperthyroidism and ophthalmopathy. This clonotype was seen only a few times. The antigen is unknown. General study findings and limits: Blood also showed most of the thyroid clonotypes that were expanded above 0.001.

The source material, RNA transcripts, was used to amplify TCR beta CDR3 regions. Using the HTBI primer set, a first-round RT-PCR was run on the TCR CDR3. MiXCR, run by TCRdb on the multiplex PCR reads, gives a single entry per CDR3 protein. The sample consists of about 740,000 distinct CDR3 sequences, around 13% of them appearing once. This CDR3 contains 15 residues. The junction had 11 bases not matched to a gene; V was cut back by 6 bases and J by 10 bases. The germline gives CDR1 LNHDA, CDR2 SQIVND (reference sequence). The receptor's source is a woman aged 18-29 years with Graves' hyperthyroidism. This chain joins TRBV19 and TRBJ1-6; 8 bases fit TRBD1. The sequenced material came from blood. CDR3 bases: TGTGCCAGTAGCGCGGACAGGGAGGCTGGGTCACCCCTCCACTTT. Protein sequence: CASSADREAGSPLHF.